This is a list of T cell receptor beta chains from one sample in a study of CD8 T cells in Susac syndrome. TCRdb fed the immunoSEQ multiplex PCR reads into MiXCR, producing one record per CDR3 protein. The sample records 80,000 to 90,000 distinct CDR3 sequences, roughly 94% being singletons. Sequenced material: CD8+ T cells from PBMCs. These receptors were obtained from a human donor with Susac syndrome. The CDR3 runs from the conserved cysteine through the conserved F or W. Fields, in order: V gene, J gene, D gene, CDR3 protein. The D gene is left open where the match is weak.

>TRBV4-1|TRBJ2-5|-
CASSRTEQETQYF
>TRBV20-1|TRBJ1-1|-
CSASPRMNTEAFF
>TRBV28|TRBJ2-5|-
CASSPPPGGYQETQYF
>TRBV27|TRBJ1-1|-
CASRGGVNTEAFF
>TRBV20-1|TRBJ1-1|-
CSARAGTAEAFF
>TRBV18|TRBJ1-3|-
CASSPIANSGNTIYF
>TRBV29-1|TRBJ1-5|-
CSVVLPPARGNQPQHF
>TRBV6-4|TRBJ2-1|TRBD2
CASQPAAGGPNEQFF
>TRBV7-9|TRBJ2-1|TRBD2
CASSLELAGSPQQFF
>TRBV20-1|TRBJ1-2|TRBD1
CSAWAGGADYGYTF
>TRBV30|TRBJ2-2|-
CAWSLTRGTGNTGELFF
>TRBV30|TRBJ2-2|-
CAWRPITGELFF
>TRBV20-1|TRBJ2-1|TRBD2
CSASRPGGGHNEQFF
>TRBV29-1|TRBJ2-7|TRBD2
CSVASRTSDSYEQYF
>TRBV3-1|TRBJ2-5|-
CASSHQWGSLETQYF
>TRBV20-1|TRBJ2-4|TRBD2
CSARDLAGNIQYF
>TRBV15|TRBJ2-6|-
CATSSGDDGANVLTF
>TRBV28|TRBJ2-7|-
CASSFRAGLHEQYF
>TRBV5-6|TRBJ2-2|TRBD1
CASSPQGAGELFF
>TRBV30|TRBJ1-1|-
CAWNLGGLVTEAFF
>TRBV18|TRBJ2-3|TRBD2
CASSPGLAGEADTQYF
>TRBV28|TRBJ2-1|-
CASSLNLGGLYNEQFF
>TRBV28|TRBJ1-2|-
CASSSRGDAPEANYGYTF
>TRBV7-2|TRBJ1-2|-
CASSLVSYGYTF
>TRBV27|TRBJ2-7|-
CASSLNGGPPSHEQYF
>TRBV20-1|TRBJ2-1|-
CSADLNEQFF
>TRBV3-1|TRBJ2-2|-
CASSQDKDTSANTGELFF
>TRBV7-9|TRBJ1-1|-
CASSHVTPGTEAFF
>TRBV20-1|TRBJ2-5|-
CSARDPGRAAQETQYF
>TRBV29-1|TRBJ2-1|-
CSPIGAVNNEQFF
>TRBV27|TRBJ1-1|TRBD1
CASSSTGGRFAEAFF
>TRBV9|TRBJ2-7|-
CASSVDGTTSYEQYF
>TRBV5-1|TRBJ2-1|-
CASSLGLGEDEQFF
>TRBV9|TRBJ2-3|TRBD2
CASSAGLAGFTDTQYF
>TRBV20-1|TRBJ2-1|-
CSATPLATSYNEQFF
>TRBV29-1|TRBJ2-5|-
CSVEDFNPVGERTQYF
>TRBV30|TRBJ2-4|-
CAWSAGWNIQYF